The next 28 T cell receptor beta chains were all read from a single sample in a study of blood T cell repertoires in COVID-19. Assay used: immunoSEQ multiplex PCR; TCRdb lists only in-frame clones, some missing. The sample yields some 300,000 clones, around 87% seen once. Sequencing was done on a sample of peripheral blood. These receptors were taken from a man between 65 and 85 years old with acute or convalescent COVID-19.

The V call is TRBV5-5, the J call TRBJ2-5; D might be TRBD1 (6 bases). The CDR3 has 14 residues. In germline, CDR1 is SGHKS, CDR2 YYEKEE (reference sequence). Trimming took off 7 bases at V and 3 bases at J, with 16 bases between the two ends. The CDR3 protein is CASLRTVSEETQYF. The CDR3 coding sequence is TGTGCCAGCCTTCGGACAGTTTCCGAAGAGACCCAGTACTTC.

This chain joins TRBV7-7 and TRBJ2-5; no clear D. CDR1 and CDR2 (germline): SSHAT, FNYEAQ (reference sequence). CDR3 length equals 12 residues. V shed 1 base and J shed 7 bases, with 7 bases lying between them. As DNA, the CDR3 is TGTGCCAGCAGCTTAGACCAGGTGACCCAGTACTTC. It codes for CASSLDQVTQYF.

This clone has only a few counts. The J gene is TRBJ1-2, the V gene TRBV27, with 9 bases aligning to TRBD1. V dropped 3 bases and J dropped 7; count of bases not matched to a gene: 9. Germline CDR1 is MNHEY and CDR2 is SMNVEV (reference sequence). This CDR3 region has 15 residues. The DNA of the CDR3 is TGTGCCAGCAGTTTTATAGGGACAGGGTTCCGTGGCTACACCTTC. Amino acid sequence: CASSFIGTGFRGYTF.

The rearrangement joins TRBV5-1 to TRBJ2-5; possibly TRBD2 for D (5 bases). Germline V gene data show CDR1 as SGHRS and CDR2 as YFSETQ. This CDR3 has 14 amino acids. V was pared by 3 bases and J by 0 bases, with 9 bases between. The CDR3 nucleotides are TGCGCCAGCAGCTCCCGGGGAGACCAAGAGACCCAGTACTTC. Its protein is CASSSRGDQETQYF. The full variable domain, with the rest looked up from reference TRBV5-1 and TRBJ2-5, is KAGVTQTPRYLIKTRGQQVTLSCSPISGHRSVSWYQQTPGQGLQFLFEYFSETQRNKGNFPGRFSGRQFSNSRSEMNVSTLELGDSALYLCASSSRGDQETQYFGPGTRLLVL.

The chain employs TRBV27 and TRBJ1-2, with a tentative D call TRBD1 (6 bases). The germline gives CDR1 MNHEY, CDR2 SMNVEV (reference sequence). The CDR3 is 17 residues long. The germline V and J ends were trimmed by 5 bases and 1 base, with 20 bases remaining between them. CDR3 coding DNA: TGTGCCAGCAGTCCCCGGGCAGGGGTTAGTTATAACTATGGCTACACCTTC. It is translated as CASSPRAGVSYNYGYTF.

The chain joins TRBV6-4 to TRBJ2-6, with unresolved D. Germline CDR1 MRHNA, CDR2 SNTAGT. V was shortened by 5 bases and J by 3 bases, with 8 bases between the two germline ends. This CDR3 has 14 amino acids. This CDR3 is CASSPSGGANVLTF. The CDR3 nucleotides read TGTGCCAGCAGTCCTAGTGGTGGGGCCAACGTCCTGACTTTC.

The chain carries TRBV19 and TRBJ1-5; weak D call: TRBD1 (6 bases). Trimming left V 2 bases short and J 3 bases short, with 11 bases between. Germline V gives CDR1 LNHDA, CDR2 SQIVND (reference sequence). This CDR3 region has 15 residues. The CDR3, as DNA: TGTGCCAGTAGTATATCAGGGGCCTACAATCAGCCCCAGCATTTT. Its protein is CASSISGAYNQPQHF.

The V and J genes are TRBV5-1 and TRBJ2-4; 7 nucleotides line up with TRBD2. CDR1 SGHRS and CDR2 YFSETQ come from the germline V gene. Trimming removed 0 bases from V and 0 bases from J; junction bases left unmatched: 3. This CDR3 is 16 amino acids long. The CDR3 region is CASSLVGGTAKNIQYF. The CDR3 DNA follows: TGCGCCAGCAGCTTGGTGGGAGGGACAGCCAAAAACATTCAGTACTTC.

V usage is TRBV5-5 and J usage is TRBJ2-7, with D hard to call. Germline CDR1 reads SGHKS; CDR2 reads YYEKEE (reference sequence). V was pared by 1 base and J by 1 base, with 6 bases between. The CDR3 loop spans 13 amino acids. The CDR3 is CASSLTASYEQYF. Written as DNA, the CDR3 is TGTGCCAGCAGCTTGACAGCTTCCTACGAGCAGTACTTC.

This CDR3 reads CASSLRQGVYEQYF. Written as DNA, the CDR3 is TGCGCCAGCAGCTTGAGACAGGGGGTCTACGAGCAGTACTTC. The chain combines TRBV5-1 with TRBJ2-7; TRBD1 matches 9 bases. Germline CDR1 and CDR2: SGHRS and YFSETQ. V trimming: 1 base; J trimming: 3 bases; junction bases outside the gene matches: 2. This CDR3 comprises 14 residues.

The chain carries TRBV5-4 and TRBJ2-7; 9 nucleotides align to TRBD2. Germline assignment: CDR1 SGHNT and CDR2 YYREEE (reference sequence). The CDR3 is made up of 15 amino acids. With V trimmed by 4 bases and J by 2 bases, 7 bases remained unmatched. CDR3 in amino acids: CASSGGGGRAYEQYF. CDR3 in DNA: TGTGCCAGCAGCGGGGGTGGCGGGAGGGCCTACGAGCAGTACTTC.

As to this clone: A much larger clone is a single base away; this may be a read error. J is TRBJ2-5 and V is TRBV7-7, with 7 positions matching TRBD1. V gave up 4 bases and J gave up 1 base; unmatched junction bases: 3. Per germline, CDR1 SSHAT and CDR2 FNYEAQ (reference sequence). This CDR3 region has 14 residues. The CDR3 loop reads CASSYGTAQETQYF. In nucleotides, the CDR3 is TGTGCCAGCAGCTACGGGACAGCCCAAGAGACCCAGTACTTC. The whole variable domain, remainder taken from reference TRBV7-7 and TRBJ2-5, is GAGVSQSPRYKVTKRGQDVTLRCDPISSHATLYWYQQALGQGPEFLTYFNYEAQPDKSGLPSDRFSAERPEGSISTLTIQRTEQRDSAMYRCASSYGTAQETQYFGPGTRLLVL.

The J gene is TRBJ1-1, the V gene TRBV2; the D is unclear. This CDR3 has 13 residues. V was cut by 7 bases and J by 3 bases, with 12 bases left in between. Germline V gene lookup returns CDR1 SNHLY and CDR2 FYNNEI. For the CDR3, the DNA is TGTGCCAGCACCTTGGGAGAATACACTGAAGCTTTCTTT. Protein product: CASTLGEYTEAFF.

This clone was seen only once. The V and J genes are TRBV6-4 and TRBJ2-1; TRBD1 matches 8 bases. Germline V CDR1 and CDR2: MRHNA, SNTAGT. The length of the CDR3 is 16 residues. Trimming removed 5 bases from V and 0 bases from J; junction bases left unmatched: 6. The CDR3 region is CASSRTGWNSYNEQFF. The CDR3 DNA is TGTGCCAGCAGTCGGACAGGGTGGAACTCCTACAATGAGCAGTTCTTC.

The gene calls are TRBV29-1 and TRBJ1-2; 7 bases are shared with TRBD1. CDR1 is SQVTM and CDR2 is ANQGSEA in the germline V gene. The CDR3 spans 15 residues. V was pared by 4 bases and J by 0 bases, with 8 bases of the junction left unmatched. CDR3 in DNA: TGCAGCGTTGGGGCAGGGGGACTCTCTAACTATGGCTACACCTTC. Its translation is CSVGAGGLSNYGYTF.

J is TRBJ1-3 and V is TRBV15; 7 bases line up with TRBD1. The CDR3 length is 17 residues. The germline gives CDR1 LNHNV, CDR2 YYDKDF (reference sequence). V dropped 8 bases and J dropped 0; count of bases not matched to a gene: 13. The CDR3 loop reads CATGNNRDSYSGNTIYF. The CDR3 region has the DNA TGTGCCACCGGGAACAACCGGGACAGCTACTCTGGAAACACCATATATTTT.

CDR3 sequence reads: CSVAESGALREQYF. CDR3 bases: TGCAGCGTTGCTGAGTCGGGCGCGCTGCGGGAGCAGTATTTT. The V gene is TRBV29-1, the J gene TRBJ2-3; TRBD2 is a possible D gene (6 bases). The CDR3 is made up of 14 amino acids. Trimming left V 4 bases short and J 11 bases short, with 22 bases between. Looked up from germline, CDR1 is SQVTM and CDR2 is ANQGSEA.

V gene TRBV5-6 combines with J gene TRBJ2-7; D call uncertain. The CDR3 length is 12 residues. Trimming shortened V by 4 bases and J by 3 bases, and 8 bases separated the two germline ends. Germline V CDR1 and CDR2: SGHDT, YYEEEE. CDR3 bases: TGTGCCAGCAGCAAGACTCTCTACGAGCAGTACTTC. Its translation: CASSKTLYEQYF.

The V call is TRBV7-9, the J call TRBJ1-4; D remains unclear. Trimming took 1 base from V and 4 from J, leaving 10 bases between them. The CDR3 contains 15 residues. CDR1 SEHNR and CDR2 FQNEAQ come from the germline V gene (reference sequence). In DNA, the CDR3 is TGTGCCAGCAGCTTAGGTTTAGACTATAATGAAAAACTGTTTTTT. It yields the protein CASSLGLDYNEKLFF.

This rearrangement joins TRBV6-5 to TRBJ2-5; TRBD2 aligns across 8 bases. The V segment lost 11 bases and the J segment 1 base; nucleotides outside the gene matches: 9. There are 14 residues in the CDR3. CDR1 is MNHEY, CDR2 SVGAGI, per germline. The CDR3 loop reads CAVTVAGGQETQYF. As DNA, the CDR3 is TGTGCCGTAACTGTGGCGGGAGGCCAAGAGACCCAGTACTTC.

This clone was seen a handful of times. This rearrangement joins TRBV11-2 to TRBJ2-1, with TRBD2 matching over 7 bases. J lost 2 bases, V lost 0 bases, and 10 bases had no gene match. This CDR3 region has 18 residues. Germline V gene data show CDR1 as SGHAT and CDR2 as FQNNGV. The CDR3 DNA is TGTGCCAGCAGCTTAGATCGCGTGGGAGGGCTCCCCTACAATGAGCAGTTCTTC. It translates to CASSLDRVGGLPYNEQFF.

The V gene is TRBV9, the J gene TRBJ1-4; D is possibly TRBD1 (6 bases). The ends were cut back, 0 bases at V and 8 bases at J, with 14 bases in the middle. The CDR3 contains 15 residues. Per germline, CDR1 SGDLS and CDR2 YYNGEE. CDR3 sequence: CASSVDGGAAEKLFF. In DNA form, the CDR3 reads TGTGCCAGCAGCGTAGATGGGGGGGCGGCCGAAAAACTGTTTTTT.

The chain has TRBV21-1 and TRBJ1-5; the table names TRBD1, a call not compared with the DNA. TRBV21-1 is a documented pseudogene. This CDR3 spans 14 amino acids. CDR3 nucleotide sequence: TGTGCCAGCAGAAGGGGGACAGGGGGTCAGCCCCAGCATTTT. It yields the protein CASRRGTGGQPQHF.

This chain uses TRBV18 with TRBJ2-3, with 10 bases aligning to TRBD1. V trimming: 6 bases; J trimming: 1 base; junction bases outside the gene matches: 7. CDR1 and CDR2 (germline): KGHSH, LQKENI. The CDR3 has 16 amino acids. The CDR3 DNA is TGTGCCAGCTCCCGACAGGGGACAGGGGGCACAGATACGCAGTATTTT. Translated: CASSRQGTGGTDTQYF.

The V and J genes are TRBV7-2 and TRBJ2-1; D remains unclear. This CDR3 is 13 amino acids long. Trimming shortened V by 1 base and J by 14 bases, and 15 bases separated the two germline ends. Germline V CDR1 and CDR2: SGHTA, FQGNSA. The CDR3 coding sequence is TGTGCCAGCAGCTTAGATCGACTCGCTCCCGAGTTCTTC. Amino acids: CASSLDRLAPEFF.

V gene TRBV28 combines with J gene TRBJ1-6; D is perhaps TRBD1 (6 bases). V lost 6 bases and J lost 10, with 22 bases in between. The length of the CDR3 is 16 residues. The V gene's germline CDR1 is MDHEN and CDR2 SYDVKM. The CDR3 loop is CASRVPGHTGWSPLHF. In nucleotides, the CDR3 is TGTGCCAGCAGAGTCCCGGGACATACAGGGTGGTCACCCCTCCACTTT. The whole variable domain, filled in from reference TRBV28 and TRBJ1-6, reads DVKVTQSSRYLVKRTGEKVFLECVQDMDHENMFWYRQDPGLGLRLIYFSYDVKMKEKGDIPEGYSVSREKKERFSLILESASTNQTSMYLCASRVPGHTGWSPLHFGNGTRLTVT.

The rearrangement links TRBV7-8 to TRBJ1-5, with TRBD1 matching over 7 bases. Looked up from germline, CDR1 is SGHVS and CDR2 is FQNEAQ. This CDR3 region has 14 residues. V lost 6 bases and J lost 4; bases outside the gene matches: 6. The CDR3 bases are TGTGCCAGCAGTCCCGACAGGGTTAATCAGCCCCAGCATTTT. This encodes CASSPDRVNQPQHF.

The chain couples TRBV25-1 to TRBJ2-1, with unresolved D. V shed 3 bases and J shed 0 bases, with 9 bases lying between them. Germline values: CDR1 MGHDK, CDR2 SYGVNS. CDR3 length: 15 residues. This CDR3 reads CASSDTTNSYNEQFF. As DNA, the CDR3 is TGTGCCAGCAGTGACACGACAAACTCCTACAATGAGCAGTTCTTC.